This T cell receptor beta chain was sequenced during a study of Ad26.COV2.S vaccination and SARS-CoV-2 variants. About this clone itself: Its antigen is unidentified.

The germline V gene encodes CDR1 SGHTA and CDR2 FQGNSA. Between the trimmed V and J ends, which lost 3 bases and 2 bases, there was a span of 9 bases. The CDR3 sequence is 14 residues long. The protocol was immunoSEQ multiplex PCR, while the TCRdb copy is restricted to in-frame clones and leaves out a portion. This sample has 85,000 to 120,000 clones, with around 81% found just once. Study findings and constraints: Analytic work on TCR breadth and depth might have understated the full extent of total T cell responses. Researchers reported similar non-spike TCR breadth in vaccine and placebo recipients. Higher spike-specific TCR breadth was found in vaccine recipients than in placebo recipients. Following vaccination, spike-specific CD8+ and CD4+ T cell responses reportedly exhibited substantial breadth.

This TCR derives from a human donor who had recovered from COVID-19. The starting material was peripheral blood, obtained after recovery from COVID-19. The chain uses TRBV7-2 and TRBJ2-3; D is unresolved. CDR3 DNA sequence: TGTGCCAGCAGCTTGGCCCACCACACAGATACGCAGTATTTT. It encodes CASSLAHHTDTQYF.